In this sample, the clone carrying this T cell receptor beta chain turned up a few times. The antigen is unknown. TCRdb reprocessed the 5' RACE reads via MiXCR and lists one record per CDR3 protein. This sample has around 240,000 distinct CDR3 sequences, with more than 9% found just once. The sample is drawn from a study of identical twins. Study conclusions and caveats: The study reached conclusions through statistical analysis that was cross-sectional, not following the same donors. For monozygotic twins, models underestimated out-of-frame TCR alpha sharing. Insertions were fewer in abundant cord blood beta clonotypes, whereas memory repertoires showed none of this pattern.

This CDR3 contains 17 residues. After removal of 1 base from V and 2 bases from J, the junction contained 9 bases not matched to a gene. The germline gives CDR1 MDHEN, CDR2 SYDVKM. The sequencing input was memory T cells sorted from blood. The V call is TRBV28, the J call TRBJ2-3; 7 positions match TRBD1. This TCR derives from a man over 45 in good health. CDR3 in amino acids: CASSLSPTGSNTDTQYF. In DNA, the CDR3 is TGTGCCAGCAGTTTATCCCCGACAGGGTCTAACACAGATACGCAGTATTTT.